One sample yielded the 31 T cell receptor beta chains listed below, sequenced in a study of T-cell memory formation after mild COVID-19. TCRdb reprocessed the 5' RACE reads with MiXCR, giving one entry per CDR3 protein. The repertoire holds roughly 170,000 distinct CDR3 sequences, with less than 20% as singletons. The specimen sequenced was PBMCs or a T cell subset sorted from them (not recorded which). The receptors were gathered from a man between 18 and 29 years old who had mild COVID-19 (a few samples of this study predate the infection). Cell type and time point are not known.

The gene calls are TRBV28 and TRBJ1-2; D call uncertain. V was shortened by 4 bases and J by 8 bases, with 11 bases between the two germline ends. The CDR3 loop spans 12 amino acids. The V gene's germline CDR1 is MDHEN and CDR2 SYDVKM. This CDR3 reads CASSSGVGGYTF. In DNA, the CDR3 is TGTGCCAGCAGTTCCGGGGTAGGGGGCTACACCTTC.

V and J are TRBV6-5 and TRBJ1-1; D remains unclear. The CDR3 runs 16 residues. The V gene's germline CDR1 is MNHEY and CDR2 SVGAGI. V lost 0 bases to trimming and J lost 5 bases, with 16 bases between them. CDR3 DNA sequence: TGTGCCAGCAGTTACTCGGAGGGAAGGGTAAGAACTGAAGCTTTCTTT. Amino acid sequence: CASSYSEGRVRTEAFF.

This clonotype was recorded a few times. The gene calls are TRBV28 and TRBJ2-5; possible D gene TRBD1, 5 bases. This CDR3 has 14 residues. With 6 bases removed from V and 5 bases from J, the gap between germline ends came to 16 bases. Germline CDR1 and CDR2: MDHEN and SYDVKM. The CDR3 here is CASSPQGGRETQYF. The CDR3 bases are TGTGCCAGCAGCCCCCAGGGCGGTCGGGAGACCCAGTACTTC.

This clonotype was seen more than once but under ten times. The chain carries TRBV7-9 and TRBJ2-7; 8 bases fit TRBD2. CDR3 size: 15 residues. Germline V CDR1 and CDR2: SEHNR, FQNEAQ (reference sequence). Unmatched junction bases numbered 11, after V lost 5 bases and J lost 5 bases. The CDR3 sequence is CASSPLGGADDEQYV. CDR3 DNA: TGTGCCAGCAGCCCCCTCGGGGGGGCAGACGACGAGCAGTACGTC.

This clonotype was observed a few times. V and J are TRBV18 and TRBJ1-5, with 7 bases lining up with TRBD1. The CDR3 sequence is 14 residues long. Germline V CDR1 and CDR2: KGHSH, LQKENI. V shed 4 bases and J 6 bases; nucleotides not matched to a gene: 6. CDR3 amino acids: CASSQGQRPQPQHF. The CDR3 nucleotides read TGTGCCAGCTCACAGGGACAGCGTCCTCAGCCCCAGCATTTT.

This clonotype was counted only a few times. The chain joins TRBV7-9 to TRBJ2-1; possibly TRBD2 for D (6 bases). Germline V gene sequence: CDR1 SEHNR, CDR2 FQNEAQ (reference sequence). Trimming shortened V by 5 bases and J by 4 bases, and 12 bases separated the two germline ends. There are 14 residues in the CDR3. The CDR3 DNA follows: TGTGCCAGCAGCCGAACGGACTATTACAATGAGCAGTTCTTC. Amino acids: CASSRTDYYNEQFF.

The chain recombines TRBV5-1 with TRBJ1-3; no reliable D call. The CDR3 is made up of 15 amino acids. V lost 4 bases and J lost 1, with 12 bases in between. Germline V gene lookup returns CDR1 SGHRS and CDR2 YFSETQ. The DNA of the CDR3 is TGCGCCAGCAGCCCAACCGCCGCATCTGGAAACACCATATATTTT. Protein: CASSPTAASGNTIYF.

In this sample, this clonotype turned up many times. The chain couples TRBV5-1 to TRBJ2-3; 8 bases are a match to TRBD2. Germline trimming cut 3 bases from V and 5 bases from J; bases unmatched to any gene: 5. The CDR3 consists of 14 residues. CDR1 is SGHRS and CDR2 is YFSETQ in the germline V gene. CDR3 DNA sequence: TGCGCCAGCAGCTCGACTAGCGATGGAGATACGCAGTATTTT. It specifies CASSSTSDGDTQYF. The full variable domain, in which reference TRBV5-1 and TRBJ2-3 provide the parts outside the CDR3, is KAGVTQTPRYLIKTRGQQVTLSCSPISGHRSVSWYQQTPGQGLQFLFEYFSETQRNKGNFPGRFSGRQFSNSRSEMNVSTLELGDSALYLCASSSTSDGDTQYFGPGTRLTVL.

As regards this clonotype: A read error is possible here, since a much larger clone lies one base away. V gene TRBV7-2 combines with J gene TRBJ2-1, with 10 bases aligning to TRBD2. This CDR3 has 14 residues. Germline CDR1 and CDR2: SGHTA and FQGNSA. CDR3 loop: CVSSRDRTSGQQFF. CDR3 coding DNA: TGTGTCAGCAGCCGTGATCGGACTAGCGGACAGCAGTTCTTC. The full variable domain, in which reference TRBV7-2 and TRBJ2-1 provide the parts outside the CDR3, is GAGVSQSPSNKVTEKGKDVELRCDPISGHTALYWYRQSLGQGLEFLIYFQGNSAPDKSGLPSDRFSAERTGGSVSTLTIQRTQQEDSAVYLCVSSRDRTSGQQFFGPGTRLTVL.

This clonotype was detected only a few times. The V and J genes are TRBV12-3 or TRBV12-4 and TRBJ2-3, with 8 bases lining up with TRBD2. CDR3 size: 13 residues. The V and J ends lost 6 bases and 5 bases, in that order; junction bases with no gene match: 4. CDR3 protein: CASSPGGGDTQYF. In DNA form, the CDR3 reads TGTGCCAGCAGCCCCGGGGGGGGAGATACGCAGTATTTT.

This clonotype was found many times. The CDR3 nucleotides read TGTGCCAGCAGCGTGACACCGGGACCCTACGAGCAGTACTTC. The encoded protein is CASSVTPGPYEQYF. The chain couples TRBV9 to TRBJ2-7; D tentatively fits TRBD1 or TRBD2 (5 bases each). Trimming stripped 2 bases from V and 2 bases from J, with 11 bases between. Per germline, CDR1 SGDLS and CDR2 YYNGEE. The CDR3 spans 14 residues.

For this clonotype: One end of the junction varies from germline; a read error may be responsible. The chain employs TRBV7-7 and TRBJ2-4, with TRBD1 matching over 10 bases. The germline gives CDR1 SSHAT, CDR2 FNYEAQ (reference sequence). The CDR3 is 13 residues long. The CDR3: CASSFGTGDIQYF. In DNA, the CDR3 is TGTGCTAGCAGCTTCGGGACAGGGGACATTCAGTACTTC.

Notes on this clonotype: An end of the junction differs from the germline gene, which may be a read error. The rearrangement joins TRBV18 to TRBJ2-3; 9 bases are a match to TRBD1. CDR3 length: 15 amino acids. Germline V lookup: CDR1 KGHSH, CDR2 LQKENI. The CDR3 is CASSPQGANTDTQYF. The DNA of the CDR3 is TGTGCCAGCTCCCCACAGGGGGCTAACACAGATACGCAGTATTTT.

The chain employs TRBV9 and TRBJ2-1, with 8 positions matching TRBD1. There are 15 residues in the CDR3. CDR1 SGDLS and CDR2 YYNGEE come from the germline V gene. J lost 6 bases, V lost 0 bases, and 5 bases had no gene match. The CDR3 spells CASSVGQGAPNEQFF. In nucleotides, the CDR3 is TGTGCCAGCAGCGTAGGTCAGGGGGCGCCCAATGAGCAGTTCTTC.

This sequence joins TRBV12-3 or TRBV12-4 and TRBJ1-4, with TRBD1 identical over 8 bases. J was trimmed by 5 bases and V by 5 bases; bases with no gene match: 4. The CDR3 length is 14 residues. The CDR3 spells CASSPRDRNEKLFF. In DNA, the CDR3 is TGTGCCAGCAGTCCCCGGGACAGGAATGAAAAACTGTTTTTT.

The rearrangement joins TRBV3-1 to TRBJ2-1, with 11 bases fitting TRBD2. The CDR3 is 16 amino acids. Per germline, CDR1 LGHDT and CDR2 YNNKEL (reference sequence). Germline trimming cut 4 bases from V and 3 bases from J; bases unmatched to any gene: 5. Here the CDR3 DNA reads TGTGCCAGCAGCCGAACTAGCGGGGGCTTCTACAATGAGCAGTTCTTC. It translates to CASSRTSGGFYNEQFF.

This chain joins TRBV5-1 and TRBJ2-2; no clear D gene. V was clipped by 3 bases and J by 4 bases, with 13 bases between them. This CDR3 has 15 residues. Looked up from germline, CDR1 is SGHRS and CDR2 is YFSETQ. Here the CDR3 reads CASSWGGVVTGELFF. The CDR3 bases are TGCGCCAGCAGCTGGGGTGGGGTCGTCACCGGGGAGCTGTTTTTT.

This clonotype was counted many times. The chain is built from TRBV20-1 and TRBJ2-7; D may be TRBD2 (6 bases). Germline V CDR1 and CDR2: DFQATT, SNEGSKA (reference sequence). Trimming took 3 bases from V and 3 from J, leaving 12 bases between them. The CDR3 sequence is 13 residues long. As DNA, the CDR3 is TGCAGTGCTAGTAAGGAGGGGCGCTACGAGCAGTACTTC. This encodes CSASKEGRYEQYF.

This clonotype was seen a handful of times. V gene TRBV5-1 combines with J gene TRBJ2-1; 8 bases fit TRBD1. V gave up 1 base and J gave up 4 bases; unmatched junction bases: 13. The CDR3 is 18 residues long. Germline assignment: CDR1 SGHRS and CDR2 YFSETQ. The CDR3 coding sequence is TGCGCCAGCAGCTTGAGTGGATTAATAGGGACAGGATACAATGAGCAGTTCTTC. This gives the protein CASSLSGLIGTGYNEQFF.

The genes are TRBV5-6 and TRBJ1-2; 9 positions agree with TRBD1. Germline loops: CDR1 SGHDT, CDR2 YYEEEE. V was pared by 5 bases and J by 4 bases, with 9 bases of the junction left unmatched. This CDR3 is 15 amino acids long. The CDR3 DNA follows: TGTGCCAGCAGGGACCAGGACAGGGGTGCCTATGGCTACACCTTC. Translation gives CASRDQDRGAYGYTF.

The rearrangement links TRBV6-2 or TRBV6-3 to TRBJ2-1, with TRBD2 matching over 11 bases. There are 15 residues in the CDR3. CDR1 is MNHEY, CDR2 SVGEGT, per germline. Trimming cost V 6 bases and J 6 bases; bases outside gene matches: 7. The CDR3 DNA reads TGTGCCAGCAGCTCCGGGACTAGCGGCCTCAATGAGCAGTTCTTC. Protein sequence: CASSSGTSGLNEQFF.

CDR3 loop: CASSLVASGSTDTQYF. DNA of the CDR3: TGTGCCAGCAGCTTAGTGGCTAGCGGTAGCACAGATACGCAGTATTTT. The chain uses TRBV11-2 and TRBJ2-3; 7 bases align to TRBD2. The CDR3 covers 16 residues. V lost 1 base and J lost 0; bases outside the gene matches: 4. Germline CDR1 is SGHAT and CDR2 is FQNNGV. The whole variable domain, remainder taken from reference TRBV11-2 and TRBJ2-3, is EAGVAQSPRYKIIEKRQSVAFWCNPISGHATLYWYQQILGQGPKLLIQFQNNGVVDDSQLPKDRFSAERLKGVDSTLKIQPAKLEDSAVYLCASSLVASGSTDTQYFGPGTRLTVL.

V and J are TRBV5-1 and TRBJ2-7; no firm D call. This CDR3 contains 12 residues. CDR1 SGHRS and CDR2 YFSETQ come from the germline V gene. V lost 0 bases and J lost 12, with 13 bases in between. The CDR3 reads CASSLGEEDLYF. CDR3 bases: TGCGCCAGCAGCTTGGGTGAGGAAGACCTGTACTTC.

J is TRBJ2-1 and V is TRBV5-1; D not resolved. Trimming took 1 base from V and 4 from J, leaving 12 bases between them. This CDR3 has 15 amino acids. Germline V gene lookup returns CDR1 SGHRS and CDR2 YFSETQ. In DNA, the CDR3 is TGCGCCAGCAGCTTGTTTGGCAGAGGATACAATGAGCAGTTCTTC. As protein: CASSLFGRGYNEQFF.

This chain links TRBV7-6 with TRBJ1-6; no definite D call. Between the trimmed V and J ends, which lost 2 bases and 5 bases, there was a span of 13 bases. The CDR3 has 16 residues. Looked up from germline, CDR1 is SGHVS and CDR2 is FNYEAQ. CDR3 coding DNA: TGTGCCAGCAGCTTAACTGCCGGACGGGATAATTCACCCCTCCACTTT. Translation gives CASSLTAGRDNSPLHF.

This clonotype was counted only a few times. This sequence joins TRBV10-3 and TRBJ2-5; D is possibly TRBD1 (6 bases). The CDR3 covers 13 residues. Germline lookup yields CDR1 ENHRY and CDR2 SYGVKD. With 6 bases removed from V and 6 bases from J, the gap between germline ends came to 14 bases. The chain's CDR3 is CAISAGDKQTQYF. In DNA form, the CDR3 reads TGTGCCATCAGCGCAGGGGATAAGCAGACCCAGTACTTC.

The chain links TRBV11-3 to TRBJ2-1, with D tentatively TRBD1 or TRBD2 (5 bases each). The CDR3 consists of 14 residues. Trimming removed 5 bases from V and 5 bases from J, with 13 bases in between. CDR1 and CDR2 (germline): SGHNT, YENEEA. CDR3 in amino acids: CASSLIGTNNEQFF. The CDR3 DNA sequence: TGTGCCAGCAGCCTAATTGGGACGAACAATGAGCAGTTCTTC.

The chain joins TRBV4-3 to TRBJ1-5, with 8 bases that match TRBD1. The CDR3 is made up of 18 amino acids. Trimming took 0 bases from V and 5 from J; bases not matched to a gene: 12. CDR1 and CDR2 (germline): LGHNA, YSLEER. The CDR3 nucleotides read TGCGCCAGCAGCCAAGATTACCTCAGGGGGCTTGTTGATCAGCCCCAGCATTTT. Protein sequence: CASSQDYLRGLVDQPQHF.

The table lists this clonotype with a few counts. The V call is TRBV7-2, the J call TRBJ2-3; D is undetermined. CDR1 and CDR2 (germline): SGHTA, FQGNSA. Trimming removed 5 bases at V and 6 bases at J, with 9 bases between. The CDR3 is 12 residues long. CDR3 protein: CASSVLGDTQYF. The CDR3 nucleotides are TGTGCCAGCAGCGTGCTAGGGGATACGCAGTATTTT.

The CDR3 loop is CASSLYVHSREQYV. The CDR3 bases are TGTGCCAGCAGTTTATATGTACACTCGCGCGAGCAGTACGTC. The gene calls are TRBV28 and TRBJ2-7; D unclear. Germline V gene sequence: CDR1 MDHEN, CDR2 SYDVKM. The V gene lost 1 base and the J gene lost 6 bases, with 13 bases spanning the gap. This CDR3 comprises 14 residues.

This clonotype has just a few counts. V and J are TRBV4-3 and TRBJ1-2; 8 bases fit TRBD1. In germline, CDR1 is LGHNA, CDR2 YSLEER. CDR3 length: 18 amino acids. The trim removed 0 bases at V and 4 bases at J, leaving 13 bases unmatched. The CDR3 region has the DNA TGCGCCAGCAGCCAAGAATGGCGCGGGGCAGGGGGCGTCTATGGCTACACCTTC. This translates into CASSQEWRGAGGVYGYTF.